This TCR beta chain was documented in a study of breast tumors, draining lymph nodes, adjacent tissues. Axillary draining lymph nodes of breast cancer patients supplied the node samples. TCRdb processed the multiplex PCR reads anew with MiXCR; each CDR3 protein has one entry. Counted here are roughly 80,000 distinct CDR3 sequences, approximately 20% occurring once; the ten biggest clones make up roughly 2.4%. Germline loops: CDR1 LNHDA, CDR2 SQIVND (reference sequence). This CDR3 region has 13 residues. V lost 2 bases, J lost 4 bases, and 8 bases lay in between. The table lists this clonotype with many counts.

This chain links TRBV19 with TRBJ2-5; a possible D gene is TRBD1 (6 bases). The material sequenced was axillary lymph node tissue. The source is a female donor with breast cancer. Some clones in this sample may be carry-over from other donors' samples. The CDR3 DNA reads TGTGCCAGTAGTATAACAGGGAGAGAGACCCAGTACTTC. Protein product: CASSITGRETQYF.